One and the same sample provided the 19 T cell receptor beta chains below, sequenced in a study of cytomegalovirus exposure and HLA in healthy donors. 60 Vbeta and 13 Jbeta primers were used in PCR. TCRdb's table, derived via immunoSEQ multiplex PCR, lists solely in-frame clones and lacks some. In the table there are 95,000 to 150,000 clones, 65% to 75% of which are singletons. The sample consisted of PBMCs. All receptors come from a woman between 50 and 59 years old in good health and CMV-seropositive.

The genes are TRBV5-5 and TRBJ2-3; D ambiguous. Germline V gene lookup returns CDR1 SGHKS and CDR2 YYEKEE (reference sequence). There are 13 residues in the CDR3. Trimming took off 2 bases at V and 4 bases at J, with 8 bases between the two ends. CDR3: CASSFTVPDTQYF. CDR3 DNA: TGTGCCAGCAGCTTTACTGTTCCAGATACGCAGTATTTT.

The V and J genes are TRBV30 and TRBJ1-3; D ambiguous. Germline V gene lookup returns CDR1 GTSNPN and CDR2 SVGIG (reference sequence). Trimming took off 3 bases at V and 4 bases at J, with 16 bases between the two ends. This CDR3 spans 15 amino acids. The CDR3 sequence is CAWREMDGRGNTIYF. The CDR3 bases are TGTGCCTGGAGAGAAATGGACGGGAGAGGAAACACCATATATTTT.

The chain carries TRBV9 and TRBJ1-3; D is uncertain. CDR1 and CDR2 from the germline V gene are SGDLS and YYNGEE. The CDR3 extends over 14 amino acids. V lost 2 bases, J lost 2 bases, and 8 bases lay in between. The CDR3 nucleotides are TGTGCCAGCAGCGTTGGCCAGGCTGGAAACACCATATATTTT. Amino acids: CASSVGQAGNTIYF.

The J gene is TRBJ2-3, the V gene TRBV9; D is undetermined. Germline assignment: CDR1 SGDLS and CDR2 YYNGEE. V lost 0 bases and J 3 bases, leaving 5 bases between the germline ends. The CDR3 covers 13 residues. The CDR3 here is CASSVVRTDTQYF. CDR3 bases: TGTGCCAGCAGCGTAGTGAGGACAGATACGCAGTATTTT.

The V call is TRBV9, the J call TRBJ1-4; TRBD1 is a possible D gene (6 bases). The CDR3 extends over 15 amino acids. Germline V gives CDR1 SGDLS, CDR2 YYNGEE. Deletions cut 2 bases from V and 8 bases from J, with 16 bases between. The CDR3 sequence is CASSVVPGVGEKLFF. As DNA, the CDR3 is TGTGCCAGCAGCGTTGTTCCAGGGGTAGGGGAAAAACTGTTTTTT.

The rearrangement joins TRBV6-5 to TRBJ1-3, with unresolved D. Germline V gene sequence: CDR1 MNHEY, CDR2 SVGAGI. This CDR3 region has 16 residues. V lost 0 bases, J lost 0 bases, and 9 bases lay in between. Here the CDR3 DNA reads TGTGCCAGCAGTTACTCCGGGATTTTCTCTGGAAACACCATATATTTT. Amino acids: CASSYSGIFSGNTIYF.

CDR3 amino acids: CASSARLAGGTDTQYF. DNA of the CDR3: TGTGCCAGCAGTGCCCGACTAGCGGGGGGCACAGATACGCAGTATTTT. This rearrangement joins TRBV6-1 to TRBJ2-3; 12 nucleotides match TRBD2. Germline assignment: CDR1 MNHNS and CDR2 SASEGT. The CDR3 length is 16 residues. V gave up 4 bases and J gave up 1 base; unmatched junction bases: 3.

CDR3 sequence reads: CASRVDRGLVTPLHF. The DNA of the CDR3 is TGTGCCAGCAGGGTCGACAGGGGGCTGGTAACACCCCTCCACTTT. The chain has TRBV6-5 and TRBJ1-6; 10 bases fit TRBD1. CDR1 and CDR2 from the germline V gene are MNHEY and SVGAGI. The J segment lost 11 bases and the V segment lost 6 bases, leaving 10 bases of the junction unmatched. This CDR3 spans 15 amino acids.

CDR3 region: CASSLDSGGAGYGYTF. The CDR3 DNA reads as TGTGCCAGCAGCTTAGATTCAGGGGGCGCAGGATATGGCTACACCTTC. The chain is built from TRBV7-2 and TRBJ1-2; 8 nucleotides match TRBD1. This CDR3 contains 16 residues. Germline assignment: CDR1 SGHTA and CDR2 FQGNSA. Trimming cost V 1 base and J 5 bases; bases outside gene matches: 9.

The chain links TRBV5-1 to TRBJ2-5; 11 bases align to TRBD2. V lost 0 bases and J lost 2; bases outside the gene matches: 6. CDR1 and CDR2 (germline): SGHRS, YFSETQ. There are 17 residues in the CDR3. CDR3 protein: CASSLALAGGVQETQYF. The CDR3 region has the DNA TGCGCCAGCAGCTTGGCCCTAGCGGGGGGCGTACAAGAGACCCAGTACTTC.

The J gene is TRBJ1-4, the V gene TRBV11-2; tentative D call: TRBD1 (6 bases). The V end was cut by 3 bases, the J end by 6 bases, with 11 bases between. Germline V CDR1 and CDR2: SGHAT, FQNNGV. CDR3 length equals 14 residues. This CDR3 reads CASSLGHRDEKLFF. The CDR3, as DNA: TGTGCCAGCAGCTTGGGACACCGGGATGAAAAACTGTTTTTT.

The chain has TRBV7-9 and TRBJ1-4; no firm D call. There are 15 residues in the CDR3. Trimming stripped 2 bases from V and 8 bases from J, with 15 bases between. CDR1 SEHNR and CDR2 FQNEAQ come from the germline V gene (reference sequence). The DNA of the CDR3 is TGTGCCAGCAGCTTAAGGTCCGAAGGAGGGGAAAAACTGTTTTTT. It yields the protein CASSLRSEGGEKLFF.

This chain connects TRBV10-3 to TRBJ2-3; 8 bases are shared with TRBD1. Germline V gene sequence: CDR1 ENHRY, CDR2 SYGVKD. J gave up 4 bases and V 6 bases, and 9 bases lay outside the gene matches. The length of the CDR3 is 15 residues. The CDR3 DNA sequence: TGTGCCATCAGGGCCGGACAGGGACTCGCAGATACGCAGTATTTT. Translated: CAIRAGQGLADTQYF.

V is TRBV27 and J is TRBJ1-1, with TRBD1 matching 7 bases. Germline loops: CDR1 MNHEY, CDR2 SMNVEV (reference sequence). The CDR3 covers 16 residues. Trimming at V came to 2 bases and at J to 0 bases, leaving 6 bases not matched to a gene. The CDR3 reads CASSLEGQLMNTEAFF. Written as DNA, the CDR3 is TGTGCCAGCAGTTTAGAGGGACAGCTTATGAACACTGAAGCTTTCTTT.

This chain's CDR3 is CASSVAQKNSPLHF. Here the CDR3 DNA reads TGTGCCAGCAGCGTAGCTCAGAAAAATTCACCCCTCCACTTT. The chain couples TRBV9 to TRBJ1-6; D not certain. The germline V gene has CDR1 SGDLS and CDR2 YYNGEE. Trimming shortened V by 0 bases and J by 7 bases, and 8 bases separated the two germline ends. The CDR3 runs 14 residues.

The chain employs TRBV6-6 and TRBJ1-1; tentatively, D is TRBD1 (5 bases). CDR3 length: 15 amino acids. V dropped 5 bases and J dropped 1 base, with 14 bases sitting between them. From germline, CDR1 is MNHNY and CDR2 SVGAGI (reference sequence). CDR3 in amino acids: CASSLPTEQNTEAFF. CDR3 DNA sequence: TGTGCCAGCAGTCTCCCGACAGAGCAGAACACTGAAGCTTTCTTT.

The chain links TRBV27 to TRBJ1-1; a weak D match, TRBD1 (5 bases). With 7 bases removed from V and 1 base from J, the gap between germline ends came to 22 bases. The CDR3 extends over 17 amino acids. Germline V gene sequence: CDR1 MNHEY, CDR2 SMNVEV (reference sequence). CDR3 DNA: TGTGCCAGCATCGGAAAGACCCTGGACACTACGAACACTGAAGCTTTCTTT. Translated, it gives CASIGKTLDTTNTEAFF.

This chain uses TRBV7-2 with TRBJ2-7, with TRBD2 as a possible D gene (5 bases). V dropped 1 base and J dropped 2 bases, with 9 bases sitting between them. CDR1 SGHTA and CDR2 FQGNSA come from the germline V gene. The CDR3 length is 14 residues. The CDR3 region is CASSLGRGAYEQYF. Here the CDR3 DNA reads TGTGCCAGCAGCTTAGGTCGGGGAGCCTACGAGCAGTACTTC.

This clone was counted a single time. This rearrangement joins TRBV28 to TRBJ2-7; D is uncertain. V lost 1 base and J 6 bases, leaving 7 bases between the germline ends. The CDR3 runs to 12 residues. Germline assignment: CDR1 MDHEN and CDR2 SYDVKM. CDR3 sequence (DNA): TGTGCCAGCAGTTTATACTGGAGCGAGCAGTACTTC. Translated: CASSLYWSEQYF. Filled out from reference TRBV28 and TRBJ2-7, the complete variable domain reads DVKVTQSSRYLVKRTGEKVFLECVQDMDHENMFWYRQDPGLGLRLIYFSYDVKMKEKGDIPEGYSVSREKKERFSLILESASTNQTSMYLCASSLYWSEQYFGPGTRLTVT.